This TCR beta chain was recovered during a study of blood T cells in healthy people across ages. A sample-barcoded 5' primer and a J-beta primer mix were used in a second PCR of roughly 7 to 11 cycles. MiXCR, run by TCRdb on the 5' RACE reads, gives a single entry per CDR3 protein. The table shows about 1.5 million distinct CDR3 sequences, with about 43% occurring only once. This clonotype was recorded a few times. There are 15 residues in the CDR3. V lost 2 bases to trimming and J lost 4 bases, with 14 bases between them. Germline assignment: CDR1 MNHNS and CDR2 SASEGT. V usage is TRBV6-1 and J usage is TRBJ1-2; TRBD1 might be the D (5 bases). This clonotype was sampled from a young woman in good health. Input material: blood. This CDR3 is CASSEWVGPAYGYTF. Here the CDR3 DNA reads TGTGCCAGCAGTGAATGGGTGGGACCTGCCTATGGCTACACCTTC.